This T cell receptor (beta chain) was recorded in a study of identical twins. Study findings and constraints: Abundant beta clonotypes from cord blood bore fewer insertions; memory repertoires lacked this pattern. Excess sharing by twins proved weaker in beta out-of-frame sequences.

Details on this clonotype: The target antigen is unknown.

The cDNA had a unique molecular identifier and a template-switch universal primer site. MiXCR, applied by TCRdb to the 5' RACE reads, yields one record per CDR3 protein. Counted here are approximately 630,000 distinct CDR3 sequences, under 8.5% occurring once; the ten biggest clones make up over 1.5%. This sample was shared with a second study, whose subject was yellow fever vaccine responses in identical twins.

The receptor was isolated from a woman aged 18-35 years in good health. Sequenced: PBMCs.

The CDR3 loop reads CASSPTSGAGYNEQFF. The CDR3 nucleotides read TGTGCCAGCAGTCCGACTAGCGGGGCCGGTTACAATGAGCAGTTCTTC. The chain joins TRBV12-3 or TRBV12-4 to TRBJ2-1; TRBD2 aligns across 11 bases. The CDR3 covers 16 residues. V lost 5 bases, J lost 4 bases, and 7 bases stayed unmatched.